This TCR beta chain came from a study of CD8+CD57+ T cells in acquired aplastic anemia. Whole-study results and caveats: No significant patient-versus-control difference appeared in CD8+ Simpson's diversity.

Whoever was chosen for sequencing had shown CD8+CD57+ cell expansion by flow cytometry. Acquired aplastic anemia of severe grade affected all patients. Unmatched junction bases numbered 9, after V lost 3 bases and J lost 4 bases. The V gene's germline CDR1 is DFQATT and CDR2 SNEGSKA (reference sequence). The CDR3 spans 15 residues. Comment on this clonotype: Its antigen is unknown.

Genomic DNA templated the TCR beta VDJ and CDR3 profiling. TCRdb passed the reads through MiXCR, listing each CDR3 protein once. The sample carries about 160,000 distinct CDR3 sequences, 71% recorded once. The receptor's source is a human donor with aplastic anemia. The rearrangement uses TRBV20-1 and TRBJ1-3, with 7 nucleotides matching TRBD1. Sequencing was done on a sample of sorted CD4+, CD8+, or CD8+CD57+ T cells (not recorded which) from PBMCs. The CDR3 reads CSAREGGKVGNTIYF. In DNA, the CDR3 is TGCAGTGCTAGGGAAGGGGGCAAGGTCGGAAACACCATATATTTT.